Listed below are T cell receptor beta chains from one sample, sequenced in a study of identical twins. TCRdb used MiXCR to reprocess the 5' RACE reads, holding one entry per CDR3 protein. The table records 1.5 million to 2 million distinct CDR3 sequences, about 31% of them present only once. Sequencing input: cord blood. The receptors stem from a newborn girl in good health. The CDR3 runs from the conserved cysteine through the conserved F or W. D genes are given only for firm matches. Clone size is shown for a subset of rows, as once, few, many or a class of expanded clone.

d_call	clone_size	v_call	j_call	cdr3_aa	cdr3_nt
TRBD1	few	TRBV20-1	TRBJ1-2	CSASGGTGGGYTF	TGCAGTGCTAGTGGAGGGACAGGGGGTGGCTACACCTTC
NA	few	TRBV7-6	TRBJ1-1	CASSYERLSEAFF	TGTGCCAGCAGCTATGAAAGGCTATCTGAAGCTTTCTTT
TRBD1	NA	TRBV5-1	TRBJ2-7	CASSFRTGGISYNEQYF	TGCGCCAGCAGCTTTCGCACAGGGGGGATCTCCTACAATGAGCAGTACTTC
TRBD2	NA	TRBV4-1	TRBJ2-3	CASSLSINIAGSTDTQYF	TGCGCCAGCAGCCTGTCGATCAATATAGCGGGGTCCACAGATACGCAGTATTTT
TRBD1	many	TRBV27	TRBJ1-2	CASSLTGGVGYTF	TGTGCCAGCAGTTTGACAGGGGGGGTCGGCTACACCTTC
NA	NA	TRBV24-1	TRBJ2-5	CATKNPGEETQYF	TGTGCCACCAAAAACCCGGGGGAAGAGACCCAGTACTTC
NA	NA	TRBV19	TRBJ1-1	CASKRGVYTEAFF	TGTGCCAGTAAAAGGGGGGTATACACTGAAGCTTTCTTT
NA	few	TRBV20-1	TRBJ2-7	CSARQVAYEQYF	TGCAGTGCTAGACAGGTCGCCTACGAGCAGTACTTC
NA	few	TRBV20-1	TRBJ1-4	CSASLYHLRRGYEKLFF	TGCAGTGCCAGTCTTTACCATCTCCGGAGAGGATACGAAAAACTGTTTTTT
NA	few	TRBV4-2	TRBJ2-7	CASSQDNGIHYEQYF	TGTGCCAGCAGCCAAGATAACGGGATCCACTACGAGCAGTACTTC
TRBD2	NA	TRBV10-3	TRBJ2-1	CAISVALAGGYNEQFF	TGTGCCATCAGTGTAGCGCTAGCGGGAGGGTACAATGAGCAGTTCTTC
NA	few	TRBV5-1	TRBJ1-5	CASSLMGYSNQPQHF	TGCGCCAGCAGCTTGATGGGATATAGCAATCAGCCCCAGCATTTT
NA	NA	TRBV28	TRBJ2-7	CASKPTGTASYEQYF	TGTGCCAGCAAACCCACCGGGACTGCCTCCTACGAGCAGTACTTC
NA	many	TRBV29-1	TRBJ2-1	CSAPVVGVAYNEQFF	TGCAGCGCTCCGGTAGTTGGGGTGGCTTACAATGAGCAGTTCTTC
TRBD2	NA	TRBV5-1	TRBJ2-7	CASSSTSGIFSSYEQYF	TGCGCCAGCAGCTCGACTAGCGGGATCTTCTCCTCCTACGAGCAGTACTTC
NA	NA	TRBV28	TRBJ2-4	CASSSRRQQYF	TGTGCCAGCAGTTCCAGACGGCAGCAGTACTTC
NA	few	TRBV28	TRBJ2-7	CASRAQVTSYEQYF	TGTGCCAGCAGGGCACAGGTGACCTCCTACGAGCAGTACTTC
NA	NA	TRBV4-1	TRBJ2-3	CASSQAGAGQLSDTQYF	TGCGCCAGCAGCCAAGCCGGCGCGGGACAGCTGTCAGATACGCAGTATTTT
TRBD1	few	TRBV20-1	TRBJ1-3	CSALGQAASGNTIYF	TGCAGTGCTTTGGGACAGGCAGCCTCTGGAAACACCATATATTTT
TRBD2	NA	TRBV9	TRBJ2-1	CASSVLAGGLSYNEQFF	TGTGCCAGCAGCGTCTTGGCGGGGGGTCTCTCCTACAATGAGCAGTTCTTC
TRBD1	NA	TRBV27	TRBJ1-4	CASSLVSGQGKRSNEKLFF	TGTGCCAGCAGTTTAGTCTCCGGACAGGGGAAGAGGTCTAATGAAAAACTGTTTTTT
NA	NA	TRBV4-2	TRBJ2-1	CASSQDIPNEQFF	TGTGCCAGCAGCCAAGATATTCCCAATGAGCAGTTCTTC
NA	NA	TRBV28	TRBJ2-7	CASRSQGWSYEQYF	TGTGCCAGCAGGTCACAGGGTTGGTCCTACGAGCAGTACTTC
NA	NA	TRBV21-1	TRBJ2-7	CASSKGQGNYEQYF	TGTGCCAGCAGCAAAGGACAGGGCAACTACGAGCAGTACTTC
TRBD1	NA	TRBV12-3/TRBV12-4	TRBJ1-2	CASSFSDREGGYTF	TGTGCCAGCAGTTTTTCTGACAGGGAGGGTGGCTACACCTTC
TRBD1	NA	TRBV6-6	TRBJ1-6	CASSWQGADSPLHF	TGTGCCAGCAGTTGGCAGGGGGCGGATTCACCCCTCCACTTT
NA	NA	TRBV10-2	TRBJ2-3	CASSEQGTGTDTQYF	TGCGCCAGCAGTGAGCAGGGGACGGGCACAGATACGCAGTATTTT
NA	NA	TRBV27	TRBJ1-4	CASSSLDSATNEKLFF	TGTGCCAGCAGTTCTCTTGACAGTGCAACTAATGAAAAACTGTTTTTT
NA	few	TRBV24-1	TRBJ2-7	CATSLYNEQYF	TGTGCCACCAGTCTATACAATGAGCAGTACTTC
NA	many	TRBV28	TRBJ2-3	CASSSTQDDLGGTDTQYF	TGTGCCAGCAGTTCCACCCAAGATGACCTAGGAGGCACAGATACGCAGTATTTT
NA	few	TRBV24-1	TRBJ2-2	CAVGEPGELFF	TGTGCCGTTGGAGAGCCAGGGGAGCTGTTTTTT
NA	NA	TRBV4-2	TRBJ2-3	CASSQAVGSTDTQYF	TGTGCCAGCAGCCAAGCGGTGGGTAGCACAGATACGCAGTATTTT
NA	few	TRBV12-3/TRBV12-4	TRBJ2-5	CASSPLGSIQETQYF	TGTGCCAGCAGCCCACTAGGCTCGATCCAAGAGACCCAGTACTTC
TRBD1	few	TRBV12-3/TRBV12-4	TRBJ2-2	CASSLGRGRTGELFF	TGTGCCAGCAGTTTGGGCAGGGGGCGCACCGGGGAGCTGTTTTTT
NA	NA	TRBV9	TRBJ2-3	CASSAGLLDTQYF	TGTGCCAGCAGCGCCGGACTGCTAGATACGCAGTATTTT
TRBD1	NA	TRBV20-1	TRBJ1-5	CSALTGSAQPQHF	TGCAGTGCTTTGACAGGGTCGGCTCAGCCCCAGCATTTT
TRBD2	NA	TRBV13	TRBJ2-7	CASSGPTSNEQYF	TGTGCCAGCAGCGGACCGACTAGCAACGAGCAGTACTTC
NA	few	TRBV4-2	TRBJ2-5	CASSQGPHGETQYF	TGTGCCAGCAGCCAAGGCCCCCACGGGGAGACCCAGTACTTC
NA	few	TRBV6-6	TRBJ1-5	CASTLTRGANQPQHF	TGTGCCAGCACCCTGACAAGAGGGGCCAATCAGCCCCAGCATTTT
NA	NA	TRBV21-1	TRBJ2-3	CASSKSRVTDTQYF	TGTGCCAGCAGCAAGTCCAGGGTCACCGATACGCAGTATTTT
NA	NA	TRBV7-2	TRBJ2-5	CASRRLGLNYNEQYF	TGTGCCAGCAGACGCCTAGGCCTCAATTACAATGAGCAGTACTTC
NA	NA	TRBV5-1	TRBJ1-1	CASSLGSVGTDAFF	TGCGCCAGCAGCCTAGGGTCCGTCGGGACCGACGCTTTCTTT
NA	NA	TRBV5-1	TRBJ2-3	CASSLTHRSTDTQYF	TGCGCCAGCAGCTTAACACACCGCAGCACAGATACGCAGTATTTT
TRBD1	NA	TRBV7-2	TRBJ2-3	CASSPALGQGGPDTQYF	TGTGCCAGCAGCCCAGCTTTAGGACAGGGGGGCCCAGATACGCAGTATTTT
NA	NA	TRBV29-1	TRBJ1-6	CSVARSPLHF	TGCAGCGTCGCTAGGTCACCCCTCCACTTT
TRBD2	NA	TRBV3-1	TRBJ2-7	CASSLRSSGSSYEQYF	TGTGCCAGCAGTCTTCGATCTAGCGGGAGCTCCTACGAGCAGTACTTC
NA	NA	TRBV5-6	TRBJ2-7	CASSLVGGQPYEQYF	TGTGCCAGCAGCTTAGTTGGGGGCCAACCTTACGAGCAGTACTTC
NA	few	TRBV20-1	TRBJ1-5	CSAKEGESGNQPQHF	TGCAGTGCAAAAGAGGGGGAGTCGGGCAATCAGCCCCAGCATTTT
TRBD2	few	TRBV20-1	TRBJ2-7	CSARASGRAPYEQYF	TGCAGTGCTAGAGCTAGCGGGAGGGCCCCCTACGAGCAGTACTTC
NA	NA	TRBV6-5	TRBJ1-4	CASSSQGLTDEKLFF	TGTGCCAGCAGTTCACAGGGCTTAACTGATGAAAAACTGTTTTTT
TRBD2	many	TRBV12-3/TRBV12-4	TRBJ2-7	CASSLAKRGYEQYF	TGTGCCAGCAGTTTAGCGAAGCGGGGGTACGAGCAGTACTTC
TRBD2	NA	TRBV11-2	TRBJ2-3	CASSSWTSDRTDTQYF	TGTGCCAGCAGCTCCTGGACTAGCGATAGAACAGATACGCAGTATTTT
NA	NA	TRBV27	TRBJ1-2	CASSALGEGPYGYTF	TGTGCCAGCAGTGCCCTTGGGGAGGGCCCCTATGGCTACACCTTC
NA	NA	TRBV27	TRBJ2-1	CASRPLDRASYNEQFF	TGTGCCAGCAGGCCACTAGACCGTGCGTCCTACAATGAGCAGTTCTTC
NA	NA	TRBV20-1	TRBJ1-1	CSARDFRRNTEAFF	TGCAGTGCTAGAGATTTTCGGAGGAACACTGAAGCTTTCTTT
TRBD1	few	TRBV4-1	TRBJ2-7	CASSQYRGLFYEQYF	TGCGCCAGCAGCCAGTACAGGGGGTTATTCTACGAGCAGTACTTC
NA	NA	TRBV20-1	TRBJ2-1	CSVTSGTAYNEQFF	TGCAGTGTTACGAGCGGAACAGCCTACAATGAGCAGTTCTTC
TRBD2	many	TRBV12-3/TRBV12-4	TRBJ2-4	CASGPLTSGEGIQYF	TGTGCCAGCGGACCTCTAACTAGCGGGGAGGGCATTCAGTACTTC
NA	few	TRBV6-6	TRBJ2-7	CASSSRLVLYEQYF	TGTGCCAGCAGTTCTAGACTAGTCTTATACGAGCAGTACTTC
TRBD1	NA	TRBV11-2	TRBJ1-1	CASSLARDRGGTEAFF	TGTGCCAGCAGCTTAGCCCGGGACAGGGGGGGCACTGAAGCTTTCTTT